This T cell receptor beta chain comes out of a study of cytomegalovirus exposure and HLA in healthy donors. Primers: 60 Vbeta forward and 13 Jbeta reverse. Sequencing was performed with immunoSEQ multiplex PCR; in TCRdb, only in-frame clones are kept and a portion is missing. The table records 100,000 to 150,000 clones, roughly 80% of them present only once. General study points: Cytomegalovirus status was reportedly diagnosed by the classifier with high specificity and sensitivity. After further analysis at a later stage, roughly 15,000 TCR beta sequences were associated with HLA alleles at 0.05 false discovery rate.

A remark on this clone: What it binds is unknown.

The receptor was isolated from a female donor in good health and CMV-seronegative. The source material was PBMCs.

The DNA for the CDR3 is TGTGCCAGCCACAAGGGGGGACAGGCAACTAATGAAAAACTGTTTTTT. Amino acid sequence: CASHKGGQATNEKLFF. The chain joins TRBV27 to TRBJ1-4; 8 bases fit TRBD1. The junction had 8 bases not matched to a gene; V was cut back by 8 bases and J by 0 bases. The CDR3 extends over 16 amino acids. The germline V gene has CDR1 MNHEY and CDR2 SMNVEV (reference sequence).